This T cell receptor beta chain is from a study of T cells in Graves' hyperthyroidism and ophthalmopathy. The CDR3 is 19 amino acids in total, end residues counted. Germline-derived CDR1 and CDR2 are SEHNR and FQNEAQ (reference sequence). A single count supports this clonotype. Because the CDR3's place on the DNA is in doubt, the DNA is left out and the CDR3 is given as listed by TCRdb. TCR beta CDR3 regions were amplified from RNA. During a first-round RT-PCR of the TCR CDR3, the HTBI primer set was used. TCRdb reprocessed the multiplex PCR reads with MiXCR, giving one entry per CDR3 protein. The profile covers about 400,000 distinct CDR3 sequences, with approximately 14% appearing a single time and approximately 8% taken by the ten largest.

The rearrangement joins TRBV7-9 to TRBJ2-7; the D call TRBD2 from the table was never checked on the DNA. This clonotype was obtained from a woman aged 18-30 years with Graves' hyperthyroidism. The source material was blood. This CDR3 reads CASSFYICSASPRAYEQYF.